This TCR beta chain was obtained from a study of vaccination effects on CD4 cells after COVID-19. The wider study: A median of 72 days separated the second dose and sampling. Findings and limits, study-wide: Clonal contraction was marked in infection- and vaccine-induced clones late after vaccination.

TCRdb's table, derived via immunoSEQ multiplex PCR, lists solely in-frame clones and lacks some. The sample lists about 69,000 clones; about 74% were seen once. ViraFEST used viral peptide pools to expand antigen-specific CD4+ T cells before sequencing. Culture lasted under 13 days before CD4+ T cell isolation. Participants were given two doses of BNT162b2 or mRNA-1273 vaccine. Nucleocapsid antibody tests were negative, and the vaccine recipients had no prior SARS-CoV-2 infection. Wells of around 2.2 million PBMC each were grown with around 10 IU/ml IL-2 and 9.5 to 10 ug/ml peptides. The germline V gene has CDR1 LNHDA and CDR2 SQIVND (reference sequence). Deletions cut 4 bases from V and 0 bases from J, with 6 bases between. The CDR3 spans 14 residues. This clone came up a few times. Its specificity is unknown.

This receptor was identified in a human donor who received a COVID-19 vaccine. The genes are TRBV19 and TRBJ1-4; no clear D. The sample consisted of CD4+ T cells from PBMCs cultured with HCoV-229E spike peptides, taken after COVID-19 vaccination. CDR3 in amino acids: CASSTGATNEKLFF. CDR3 DNA: TGTGCCAGTAGTACGGGAGCAACTAATGAAAAACTGTTTTTT.